Listed below are T cell receptor beta chains from one sample, sequenced in a study of blood T cell repertoires in COVID-19. Clones were sequenced by immunoSEQ multiplex PCR, and TCRdb holds only the in-frame ones, with some missing. The data contain about 22,000 clones, 90% of them seen just once; the ten biggest clones take up roughly 2.5%. Specimen: peripheral blood. Receptors were obtained from a man between 65 and 79 years old with acute or convalescent COVID-19. Each CDR3 is given with its conserved first and last residue. A D gene is named only where the DNA matches it firmly. A clone size is listed for some rows: how often the clone was seen (once, few, many), or a class if it is expanded.

v_call,d_call,cdr3_length,j_call,clone_size,cdr3_aa,cdr3_nt
TRBV7-2,TRBD1,13,TRBJ1-1,-,CASSTRRDSEAFF,TGTGCCAGCAGCACGCGCCGGGACAGTGAAGCTTTCTTT
TRBV7-2,-,16,TRBJ2-2,-,CASSSGLTLNTGELFF,TGTGCCAGCAGCTCGGGACTTACCTTGAACACCGGGGAGCTGTTTTTT
TRBV5-1,TRBD2,15,TRBJ2-3,-,CASSPLAGGTDTQYF,TGCGCCAGCAGCCCCCTAGCGGGTGGCACAGATACGCAGTATTTT
TRBV3-1/TRBV3-2,-,14,TRBJ2-2,-,CASSQELRSGELFF,TGTGCCAGCAGCCAAGAACTGAGGTCTGGGGAGCTGTTTTTT
TRBV29-1,TRBD2,15,TRBJ2-2,-,CSVVTSGNLAGELFF,TGCAGCGTTGTGACTAGCGGGAATTTGGCCGGGGAGCTGTTTTTT
TRBV9,TRBD2,15,TRBJ2-5,-,CASSVTSGGRETQYF,TGTGCCAGCAGCGTCACGAGCGGGGGGAGAGAGACCCAGTACTTC
TRBV7-2,TRBD2,14,TRBJ2-1,-,CASSPVGTSGKKFF,TGTGCCAGCAGCCCGGTGGGGACTAGCGGGAAAAAGTTCTTC
TRBV28,-,14,TRBJ2-5,-,CASRQDSGEETQYF,TGTGCCAGCCGACAGGACTCAGGGGAAGAGACCCAGTACTTC
TRBV5-1,TRBD1,15,TRBJ1-3,once,CASSRGQPAGNTIYF,TGCGCCAGCAGCCGGGGACAGCCAGCTGGAAACACCATATATTTT
TRBV19,-,17,TRBJ1-2,-,CASTPAGRVRGGGGYTF,TGTGCCAGTACCCCAGCTGGGAGGGTTCGGGGTGGAGGCGGCTACACCTTC
TRBV29-1,TRBD1,14,TRBJ2-2,-,CSVQTGVNTGELFF,TGCAGCGTTCAGACAGGGGTGAACACCGGGGAGCTGTTTTTT
TRBV2,TRBD1,15,TRBJ1-6,-,CASSGGRGFNSPLHF,TGTGCCAGCAGTGGAGGCAGGGGGTTTAACTCACCCCTCCACTTT
TRBV10-2,TRBD1,16,TRBJ2-1,-,CASSESRTGAYNEQFF,TGCGCCAGCAGTGAGTCTAGGACAGGGGCCTACAATGAGCAGTTCTTC
TRBV2,TRBD2,15,TRBJ2-1,-,CASELTSGQWNEQFF,TGTGCCAGCGAGTTGACTAGCGGCCAATGGAATGAGCAGTTCTTC
TRBV4-3,TRBD2,15,TRBJ2-7,-,CASSLLRGGHYEQYF,TGCGCCAGCAGCCTTCTTCGGGGGGGACACTACGAGCAGTACTTC
TRBV7-2,TRBD2,16,TRBJ2-1,-,CASSLASGISYNEQFF,TGTGCCAGCAGCTTGGCTAGCGGGATATCCTACAATGAGCAGTTCTTC
TRBV18,-,17,TRBJ2-4,-,CASSPPMEGMTKNIQYF,TGTGCCAGCTCACCACCGATGGAGGGTATGACCAAAAACATTCAGTACTTC
TRBV5-1,-,14,TRBJ1-1,-,CASSPGQMNTEAFF,TGCGCCAGCAGCCCGGGACAAATGAACACTGAAGCTTTCTTT
TRBV5-6,TRBD1,17,TRBJ1-2,once,CASSPGQGHNLYYGYTF,TGTGCCAGCAGCCCCGGACAGGGCCACAATCTTTACTATGGCTACACCTTC
TRBV10-3,TRBD2,14,TRBJ2-2,-,CAISESGGSGELFF,TGTGCCATCAGTGAGTCTGGCGGGAGCGGGGAGCTGTTTTTT
TRBV24-1,-,15,TRBJ1-2,-,CATSDRTATSYGYTF,TGTGCCACCAGTGATAGGACAGCGACATCCTATGGCTACACCTTC
TRBV4-3,TRBD2,15,TRBJ2-1,-,CASSQVRGGHNEQFF,TGCGCCAGCAGCCAAGTACGGGGGGGCCACAATGAGCAGTTCTTC
TRBV3-1/TRBV3-2,-,14,TRBJ2-3,-,CASSQAMALDGEYF,TGTGCCAGCAGCCAAGCAATGGCACTCGACGGGGAGTATTTT
TRBV30,TRBD2,12,TRBJ2-2,-,CAWVAGPGELFF,TGTGCCTGGGTAGCGGGGCCCGGGGAGCTGTTTTTT
TRBV5-1,-,16,TRBJ2-2,-,CASSRTTSANTGELFF,TGCGCCAGCAGTCGAACTACCTCCGCGAACACCGGGGAGCTGTTTTTT
TRBV5-1,-,14,TRBJ2-7,-,CASSLAGASDEQYF,TGCGCCAGCAGCTTGGCCGGGGCTAGCGACGAGCAGTACTTC
TRBV18,TRBD1,16,TRBJ1-5,-,CASSPLSQGAGQPQHF,TGTGCCAGCTCACCATTATCACAGGGGGCTGGACAGCCCCAGCATTTT